The entry below describes one TCR beta chain. Its antigen is unidentified. The length of the CDR3 is 13 residues. Per germline, CDR1 DFQATT and CDR2 SNEGSKA (reference sequence). Deletions cut 3 bases from V and 6 bases from J, with 12 bases between. Each CDR3 protein gets one entry after TCRdb re-called the RT-PCR reads with MiXCR. The sample lists about 780,000 distinct CDR3 sequences; about 18% were seen once. This sample is drawn from a study of response to subunit inactivated influenza vaccine. Study-level points and caveats: Authors suggested few new T cells are recruited by each seasonal influenza vaccination.

V is TRBV20-1 and J is TRBJ1-5, with D unresolved. The sequence was obtained from a man aged 45-60 years who received an inactivated influenza vaccine. The material sequenced was PBMCs from blood, taken around 5 days after vaccination. The CDR3 spells CSASIDKRQPQHF. CDR3 DNA sequence: TGCAGTGCTAGCATAGACAAACGTCAGCCCCAGCATTTT.